Presented here are 21 T cell receptor beta chains from one specimen sequenced in a study of regulatory T cells in long-lasting Graves disease (dated by TCRdb to the early 2020s). Library construction relied on multiplex PCR. The sequencing machine was an Illumina HiSeq 4000. TCR beta libraries were built with iRepertoire HTBI primers and Arm-PCR amplification of CDR3 regions. TCRdb reprocessing: public reads trimmed at Q25 with fastp, clones called with MiXCR, in-frame beta chains kept. One record per CDR3 amino acid sequence lists the most common genes and DNA. Counted in this sample were 600,000 to 800,000 distinct CDR3 sequences; about 30% of them appeared once. The biggest ten clones account for 42% of the sample. Read against the paper, the sample's time point label means: persistent/refractory GD, antithyroid drugs over 5 years with positive TRAb. RNA was extracted from PBMCs in TRIzol for both TCR sequencing and RNA sequencing.

This specimen consisted of peripheral blood mononuclear cells (PBMCs), obtained when the disease was refractory, from a patient treated with antithyroid drugs. The receptors come from a female donor with Graves disease.

This clonotype has a handful of counts. The J gene is TRBJ1-5, the V gene TRBV6-2 or TRBV6-3; D is perhaps TRBD1 (5 bases). V was shortened by 3 bases and J by 7 bases, with 13 bases between the two germline ends. Germline V gives CDR1 MNHEY, CDR2 SVGEGT. The CDR3 totals 14 residues. The CDR3 nucleotides read TGTGCCAGCAGTTATTCGGCAGGGCACCAGCCCCAGCATTTT. This translates into CASSYSAGHQPQHF.

The CDR3, as DNA: TGTGCCAGTATTCCTACGAGGTCCGTACAATATGGCTACACCTTC. It translates to CASIPTRSVQYGYTF. The gene calls are TRBV19 and TRBJ1-2; D not certain. This CDR3 has 15 amino acids. The germline gives CDR1 LNHDA, CDR2 SQIVND (reference sequence). V was trimmed by 7 bases and J by 5 bases, leaving 20 bases between them.

This clonotype was observed a handful of times. The chain employs TRBV5-5 and TRBJ2-6, with 8 bases that match TRBD1. The CDR3 covers 18 residues. Germline V CDR1 and CDR2: SGHKS, YYEKEE (reference sequence). V shed 4 bases and J 0 bases; nucleotides not matched to a gene: 9. CDR3 sequence: CASSPTGGLGSGANVLTF. CDR3 coding DNA: TGTGCCAGCAGCCCTACAGGGGGTCTGGGCTCTGGGGCCAACGTCCTGACTTTC.

This clonotype was seen a few times. This chain links TRBV2 with TRBJ2-4; 11 nucleotides match TRBD2. CDR3 length: 15 residues. Germline loops: CDR1 SNHLY, CDR2 FYNNEI. J was trimmed by 4 bases and V by 2 bases; bases with no gene match: 1. The CDR3 region has the DNA TGTGCCAGCAGTGAAATAGCGGGAGGGAAAAACATTCAGTACTTC. This translates into CASSEIAGGKNIQYF.

The chain has TRBV7-9 and TRBJ2-5; TRBD1 or TRBD2 may be the D gene (5 bases each). CDR1 and CDR2 from the germline V gene are SEHNR and FQNEAQ (reference sequence). This CDR3 is built from 16 residues. The V end was cut by 6 bases, the J end by 1 base, with 18 bases between. CDR3 amino acids: CASSPTNGHLQETQYF. Here the CDR3 DNA reads TGTGCCAGCAGTCCGACTAATGGACACCTCCAAGAGACCCAGTACTTC.

This clonotype was detected many times. The chain couples TRBV12-3 or TRBV12-4 to TRBJ2-7; D is tentatively TRBD1 or TRBD2 (5 bases each). Trimming took 4 bases from V and 6 from J, leaving 16 bases between them. The CDR3 is 14 amino acids. The CDR3 DNA reads as TGTGCCAGCAGTTCAGGGAGAGCGCCCTTCGAGCAGTACTTC. It encodes CASSSGRAPFEQYF.

This clonotype occurred many times. The V and J genes are TRBV7-3 and TRBJ2-5; 7 nucleotides match TRBD2. Germline V gives CDR1 SGHTA, CDR2 FQGTGA. Trimming cost V 3 bases and J 0 bases; bases outside gene matches: 22. This CDR3 contains 21 residues. The CDR3 bases are TGTGCCAGCAGCTTCAGCGACCCAGCGGGGATCCAGGACCCGTACCAAGAGACCCAGTACTTC. It encodes CASSFSDPAGIQDPYQETQYF.

The chain is built from TRBV29-1 and TRBJ2-7, with a weak D call TRBD2 (6 bases). Per the germline V gene, CDR1 is SQVTM and CDR2 is ANQGSEA. The V gene lost 7 bases and the J gene lost 1 base, with 20 bases spanning the gap. The CDR3 has 15 amino acids. DNA of the CDR3: TGCAGCGCTAACATTCCTAGCGTTCGGTCCTACGAGCAGTACTTC. This codes for CSANIPSVRSYEQYF.

The chain couples TRBV28 to TRBJ1-2; no reliable D call. CDR3 length: 15 residues. The V and J ends lost 6 bases and 8 bases respectively, with 22 bases between them. The germline CDR1 and CDR2 sequences are MDHEN and SYDVKM. The CDR3 nucleotides are TGTGCCAGCAGGCCTTCGGGCTTCAAATCCGGGGGCTACACCTTC. This gives the protein CASRPSGFKSGGYTF.

The chain couples TRBV20-1 to TRBJ2-1; TRBD1 aligns across 8 bases. This CDR3 region has 15 residues. The trim removed 1 base at V and 0 bases at J, leaving 2 bases unmatched. Germline CDR1 and CDR2: DFQATT and SNEGSKA (reference sequence). The CDR3 DNA reads as TGCAGTGCTAGAGCGGACAGGGTCTCCTACAATGAGCAGTTCTTC. It yields the protein CSARADRVSYNEQFF.

This clonotype has a single count. The rearrangement links TRBV5-1 to TRBJ1-4, with unresolved D. This CDR3 contains 15 residues. CDR1 and CDR2 from the germline V gene are SGHRS and YFSETQ. V was cut by 0 bases and J by 3 bases, with 9 bases left in between. The CDR3 DNA follows: TGCGCCAGCAGCTTGGCCTCTGGAGCTAATGAAAAACTGTTTTTT. Its protein is CASSLASGANEKLFF.

This clonotype was detected only a few times. The V call is TRBV24-1, the J call TRBJ2-5; 12 nucleotides align to TRBD1. This CDR3 region has 16 residues. J gave up 5 bases and V 2 bases, and 5 bases lay outside the gene matches. Per germline, CDR1 KGHDR and CDR2 SFDVKD. CDR3 coding DNA: TGTGCCACCAGTGATTCAGGGACAGGGGGCAGGGAGACCCAGTACTTC. Its translation is CATSDSGTGGRETQYF.

V usage is TRBV27 and J usage is TRBJ2-1; 12 nucleotides match TRBD2. Per germline, CDR1 MNHEY and CDR2 SMNVEV (reference sequence). The V and J ends lost 4 bases and 5 bases, in that order; junction bases with no gene match: 6. This CDR3 spans 16 amino acids. The CDR3 nucleotides are TGTGCCAGCAGTTCCCGTGCTAGCGGGAGGGACAATGAGCAGTTCTTC. This codes for CASSSRASGRDNEQFF.

The rearrangement links TRBV5-1 to TRBJ2-7; TRBD1 might be the D (5 bases). Trimming stripped 0 bases from V and 2 bases from J, with 12 bases between. CDR3 size: 15 residues. Germline values: CDR1 SGHRS, CDR2 YFSETQ. The CDR3 DNA sequence: TGCGCCAGCAGCTTGGATCAGGGTCGCGCCTACGAGCAGTACTTC. Translating gives CASSLDQGRAYEQYF.

The chain couples TRBV20-1 to TRBJ1-1; D perhaps matches TRBD1 (5 bases). Germline CDR1 DFQATT, CDR2 SNEGSKA (reference sequence). This CDR3 contains 14 residues. This CDR3 is CSPSPTDTYTEAFF. CDR3 bases: TGCAGCCCCAGCCCGACGGACACTTACACTGAAGCTTTCTTT.

This clonotype was observed many times. The V and J genes are TRBV11-2 and TRBJ1-4, with 7 bases aligning to TRBD1. J lost 5 bases, V lost 5 bases, and 8 bases had no gene match. Germline loops: CDR1 SGHAT, CDR2 FQNNGV. This CDR3 is built from 15 residues. CDR3 DNA sequence: TGTGCCAGCAGCCGGCATGGGACAGCGAATGAAAAACTGTTTTTT. Amino acids: CASSRHGTANEKLFF.

This clonotype was seen more than once but under ten times. The rearrangement uses TRBV12-3 or TRBV12-4 and TRBJ1-1; D is ambiguous. There are 15 residues in the CDR3. CDR3 coding DNA: TGTACCACGCGCCTCTACTCGGCAGCAAACACTGAAGCTTTCTTT. Protein: CTTRLYSAANTEAFF.

This clonotype came up many times. The V gene is TRBV28, the J gene TRBJ2-5; D is unresolved. Trimming stripped 3 bases from V and 4 bases from J, with 9 bases between. CDR3 size: 13 residues. Germline V gene lookup returns CDR1 MDHEN and CDR2 SYDVKM. CDR3 loop: CASSFTRSETQYF. CDR3 in DNA: TGTGCCAGCAGTTTCACCCGGTCAGAGACCCAGTACTTC. Drawing the rest from reference TRBV28 and TRBJ2-5, the complete variable domain is DVKVTQSSRYLVKRTGEKVFLECVQDMDHENMFWYRQDPGLGLRLIYFSYDVKMKEKGDIPEGYSVSREKKERFSLILESASTNQTSMYLCASSFTRSETQYFGPGTRLLVL.

V and J are TRBV12-3 or TRBV12-4 and TRBJ1-1, with TRBD1 matching over 9 bases. The V gene end was trimmed by 4 bases and the J gene end by 3 bases; junction bases not matched to a gene: 3. The CDR3 contains 14 residues. As DNA, the CDR3 is TGTGCCAGCAGTTGGGGGGACAGGGACACTGAAGCTTTCTTT. Protein: CASSWGDRDTEAFF.

This clonotype has more than one count but fewer than ten. This chain connects TRBV11-2 to TRBJ1-2; D gene uncertain. The V gene lost 1 base and the J gene lost 8 bases, with 14 bases spanning the gap. This CDR3 has 14 residues. The germline gives CDR1 SGHAT, CDR2 FQNNGV. As DNA, the CDR3 is TGTGCCAGCAGCTTAGTTGGGTCTTCATCAGGCTACACCTTC. Its translation: CASSLVGSSSGYTF. The full variable domain, in which reference TRBV11-2 and TRBJ1-2 provide the parts outside the CDR3, is EAGVAQSPRYKIIEKRQSVAFWCNPISGHATLYWYQQILGQGPKLLIQFQNNGVVDDSQLPKDRFSAERLKGVDSTLKIQPAKLEDSAVYLCASSLVGSSSGYTFGSGTRLTVV.

This clonotype was found a few times. For the CDR3, the DNA is TGTGCCAGCAGTTATTCGAACACGGAACTTAATGAAAAACTGTTTTTT. Translating it yields CASSYSNTELNEKLFF. This sequence joins TRBV6-9 and TRBJ1-4; D call uncertain. The germline gives CDR1 MNHGY, CDR2 SVAAGI. V lost 0 bases and J 4 bases, leaving 12 bases between the germline ends. The CDR3 covers 16 residues.